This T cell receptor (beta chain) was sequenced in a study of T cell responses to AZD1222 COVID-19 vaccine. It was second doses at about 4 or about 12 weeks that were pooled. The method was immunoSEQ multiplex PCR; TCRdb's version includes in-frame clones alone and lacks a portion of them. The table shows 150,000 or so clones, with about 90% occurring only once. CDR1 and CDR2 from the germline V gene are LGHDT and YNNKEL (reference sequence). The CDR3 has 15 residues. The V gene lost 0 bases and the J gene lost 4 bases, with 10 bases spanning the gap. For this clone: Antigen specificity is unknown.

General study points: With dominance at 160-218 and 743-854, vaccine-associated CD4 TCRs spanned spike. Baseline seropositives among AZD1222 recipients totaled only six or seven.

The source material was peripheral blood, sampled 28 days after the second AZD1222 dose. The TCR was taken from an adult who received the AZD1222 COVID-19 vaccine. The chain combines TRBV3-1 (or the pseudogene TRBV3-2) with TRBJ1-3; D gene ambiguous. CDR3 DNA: TGTGCCAGCAGCCAAGATCAAGGGCTCGGAAACACCATATATTTT. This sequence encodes CASSQDQGLGNTIYF.